One T cell receptor beta chain is described in this entry. Its antigen remains unidentified. This entry is derived from a study of CXCR4 blockade with PD-1 therapy in pancreatic cancer. Points from the study as a whole: Frequent tumor clones were encoded by many distinct rearrangements, suggesting shared antigens.

The table came from immunoSEQ multiplex PCR; TCRdb's copy has only in-frame clones and leaves some out. The sample shows just over 8,000 clones, less than 75% of them seen only once. The specimen was tumor tissue. The sequence came from a human donor with pancreatic ductal adenocarcinoma.

CDR3 in amino acids: CASSQTPYEQYF. CDR3 nucleotides: TGTGCCAGCAGCCAGACTCCCTACGAGCAGTACTTC. The chain employs TRBV6-8 and TRBJ2-7; D ambiguous. CDR3 length equals 12 residues. Trimming took off 6 bases at V and 2 bases at J, with 8 bases between the two ends. In germline, CDR1 is MNHGY, CDR2 SAAAGT.